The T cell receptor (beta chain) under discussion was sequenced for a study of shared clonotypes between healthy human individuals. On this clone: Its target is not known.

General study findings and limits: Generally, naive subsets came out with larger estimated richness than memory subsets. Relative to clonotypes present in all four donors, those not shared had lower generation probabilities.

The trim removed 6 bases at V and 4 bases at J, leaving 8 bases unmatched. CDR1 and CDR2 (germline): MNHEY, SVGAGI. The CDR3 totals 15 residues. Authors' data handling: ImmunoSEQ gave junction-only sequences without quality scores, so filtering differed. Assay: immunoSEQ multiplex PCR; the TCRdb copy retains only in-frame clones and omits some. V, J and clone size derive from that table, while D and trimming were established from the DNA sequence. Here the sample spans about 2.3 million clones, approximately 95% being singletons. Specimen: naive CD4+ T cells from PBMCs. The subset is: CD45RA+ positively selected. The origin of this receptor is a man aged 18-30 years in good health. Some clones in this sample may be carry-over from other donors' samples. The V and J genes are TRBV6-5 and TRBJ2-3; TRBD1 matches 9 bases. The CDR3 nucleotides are TGTGCCAGCAGAGGCGGGACAGGGAGGTCAGATACGCAGTATTTT. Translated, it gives CASRGGTGRSDTQYF.